This T cell receptor (beta chain) emerged from a study of graft-versus-host responses after intestinal transplantation. Across the study: Isolated intestinal, liver-intestinal, or multivisceral transplants were what recipients had. Once they had received anti-thymocyte globulin induction, all recipients took tacrolimus and steroids for around three years.

Profiled with immunoSEQ multiplex PCR; TCRdb holds only in-frame clones, not every one. The sample has about 100,000 clones, about 90% seen once. Deletions cut 4 bases from V and 9 bases from J, with 13 bases between. Germline V gives CDR1 MNHEY, CDR2 SVGAGI. The length of the CDR3 is 13 residues. This clone has only a few counts. Antigen: not known. The sample consisted of unstimulated CD4+ T cells sorted from spleen or lymph node cells, taken before transplant. The receptor was isolated from a human donor who was the organ donor for an intestinal transplant. V is TRBV6-5 and J is TRBJ2-1; D uncertain. CDR3 bases: TGTGCCAGCAGTTGGGCTGTGATTGCTGAGCAGTTCTTC. Protein: CASSWAVIAEQFF.